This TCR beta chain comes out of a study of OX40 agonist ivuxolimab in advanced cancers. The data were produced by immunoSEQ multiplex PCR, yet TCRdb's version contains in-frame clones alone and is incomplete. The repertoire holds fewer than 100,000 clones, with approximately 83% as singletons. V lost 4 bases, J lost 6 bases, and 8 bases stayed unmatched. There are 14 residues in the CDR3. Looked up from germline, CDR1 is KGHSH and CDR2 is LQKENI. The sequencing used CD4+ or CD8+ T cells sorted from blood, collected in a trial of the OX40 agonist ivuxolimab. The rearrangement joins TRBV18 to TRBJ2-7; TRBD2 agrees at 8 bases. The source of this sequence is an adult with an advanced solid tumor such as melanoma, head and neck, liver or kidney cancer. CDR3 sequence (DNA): TGTGCCAGCTCACGTGACGGTGCGGGGGGCGAGCAGTACTTC. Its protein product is CASSRDGAGGEQYF.